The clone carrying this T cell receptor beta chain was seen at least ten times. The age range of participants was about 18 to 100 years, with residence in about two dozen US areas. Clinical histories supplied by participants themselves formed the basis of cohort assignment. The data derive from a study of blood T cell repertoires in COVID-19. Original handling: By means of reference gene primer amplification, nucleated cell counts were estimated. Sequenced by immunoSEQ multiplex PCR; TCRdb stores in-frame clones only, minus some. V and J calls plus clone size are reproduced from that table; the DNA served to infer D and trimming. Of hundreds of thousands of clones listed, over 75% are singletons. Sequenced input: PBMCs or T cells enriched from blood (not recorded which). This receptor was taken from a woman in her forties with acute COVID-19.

The DNA of the CDR3 is TGTGCCAGCAGGCCCCTCTTTGACAGGGGGGGAGTCTACGAGCAGTACTTC. This sequence encodes CASRPLFDRGGVYEQYF. The rearrangement links TRBV28 to TRBJ2-7; 9 nucleotides agree with TRBD1. J gave up 3 bases and V 6 bases, and 15 bases lay outside the gene matches. CDR1 MDHEN and CDR2 SYDVKM come from the germline V gene. This CDR3 has 17 residues.